This is a list of T cell receptor beta chains from one sample in a study of blood T cells in healthy people across ages. TCRdb passed the 5' RACE reads through MiXCR, listing each CDR3 protein once. In the table there are around 1.5 million distinct CDR3 sequences, around two fifths of which are singletons. Sequencing was performed on blood. These receptors were collected from a woman under 30 in good health. The CDR3 runs from the conserved cysteine through the conserved F or W. The D gene is left open where the match is weak. Size is omitted from some rows. Given values are once, few, many or a class for expanded clones.

j_gene: TRBJ1-1; v_gene: TRBV20-1; abundance: few; d_gene: NA; CDR3nt: TGCAGTGCTCCCTCAATCGGAAAGAACACTGAAGCTTTCTTT; CDR3aa: CSAPSIGKNTEAFF
j_gene: TRBJ2-7; v_gene: TRBV5-6; abundance: NA; d_gene: TRBD2; CDR3nt: TGTGCCAGCAGCTTGGCCTATTTAAGCGCTAGCGGGCGCCACGAGCAGTACTTC; CDR3aa: CASSLAYLSASGRHEQYF
j_gene: TRBJ2-1; v_gene: TRBV20-1; abundance: many; d_gene: TRBD2; CDR3nt: TGCAGTGCTAGCGGGGGGGCTAACAATGAGCAGTTCTTC; CDR3aa: CSASGGANNEQFF
j_gene: TRBJ2-3; v_gene: TRBV4-1; abundance: many; d_gene: NA; CDR3nt: TGCGCCAGCAGCCAAGATTGGGACAGCACAGATACGCAGTATTTT; CDR3aa: CASSQDWDSTDTQYF
j_gene: TRBJ1-5; v_gene: TRBV5-1; abundance: NA; d_gene: TRBD1; CDR3nt: TGCGCCAGCAGCTCCACAGGGGGCTCGGAACAGCCCCAGCATTTT; CDR3aa: CASSSTGGSEQPQHF
j_gene: TRBJ2-5; v_gene: TRBV12-3/TRBV12-4; abundance: NA; d_gene: TRBD2; CDR3nt: TGTGCCAGCAGTTTAGGGCTAGCGGGAGGGCCCACGGAGACCCAGTACTTC; CDR3aa: CASSLGLAGGPTETQYF
j_gene: TRBJ2-1; v_gene: TRBV5-1; abundance: few; d_gene: TRBD2; CDR3nt: TGCGCCAGCAGCGCCCGACTAGCGGGAGGTGACGACGAGCAGTTCTTC; CDR3aa: CASSARLAGGDDEQFF
j_gene: TRBJ2-3; v_gene: TRBV20-1; abundance: NA; d_gene: NA; CDR3nt: TGCGGCGGAAAGGGGTACGATACGCAGTATTTT; CDR3aa: CGGKGYDTQYF
j_gene: TRBJ1-6; v_gene: TRBV9; abundance: few; d_gene: NA; CDR3nt: TGTGCCAGCAGCCCGAGAGGGGACTTACTTGAGTCACCCCTCCACTTT; CDR3aa: CASSPRGDLLESPLHF
j_gene: TRBJ2-3; v_gene: TRBV11-2; abundance: NA; d_gene: TRBD2; CDR3nt: TGTGCCAGCAGCCCCCAGCGGGGGGGCGTAGATACGCAGTATTTT; CDR3aa: CASSPQRGGVDTQYF
j_gene: TRBJ2-2; v_gene: TRBV6-5; abundance: NA; d_gene: NA; CDR3nt: TGTGCCAGCAGCCTCTTTTGGGGGGACACCGGGGAGCTGTTTTTT; CDR3aa: CASSLFWGDTGELFF
j_gene: TRBJ2-5; v_gene: TRBV3-1; abundance: few; d_gene: NA; CDR3nt: TGTGCCAGCAGCCAAGAAGACCAGTACTTC; CDR3aa: CASSQEDQYF
j_gene: TRBJ2-3; v_gene: TRBV5-1; abundance: NA; d_gene: TRBD2; CDR3nt: TGCGCCAGCAGCTCTCAACCTAGCGGGGGGGCGTCAGATACGCAGTATTTT; CDR3aa: CASSSQPSGGASDTQYF
j_gene: TRBJ1-1; v_gene: TRBV29-1; abundance: NA; d_gene: NA; CDR3nt: TGCAGCGTTGAAGATACTCGCAGAGTAGGAGCTTTCTTT; CDR3aa: CSVEDTRRVGAFF
j_gene: TRBJ2-5; v_gene: TRBV4-2; abundance: NA; d_gene: NA; CDR3nt: TGTGCCAGCAGCCAAACCGGATCCGTAGCTAGCAATGAGCAGTACTTC; CDR3aa: CASSQTGSVASNEQYF
j_gene: TRBJ2-1; v_gene: TRBV6-2/TRBV6-3; abundance: once; d_gene: NA; CDR3nt: TGTGCCAGCAATTCCCCCGGGGTCCGGACAACAGTCAGGTATGAGCAGTTCTTC; CDR3aa: CASNSPGVRTTVRYEQFF
j_gene: TRBJ2-5; v_gene: TRBV12-3/TRBV12-4; abundance: NA; d_gene: NA; CDR3nt: TGTGCCAGCAGTTTAAGCACAGTTGGGGGACAAGAGACCCAGTACTTC; CDR3aa: CASSLSTVGGQETQYF
j_gene: TRBJ1-2; v_gene: TRBV12-3/TRBV12-4; abundance: once; d_gene: TRBD1; CDR3nt: TGTGCCAGCAGTTCGCCTGACAGGGTGTGCGGCTACACCTTC; CDR3aa: CASSSPDRVCGYTF
j_gene: TRBJ2-7; v_gene: TRBV20-1; abundance: few; d_gene: TRBD2; CDR3nt: TGCAGTGCTCAAACTAATCTCGGGACTAGCGGGGTAAGCTCCTACAATGAGCAGTACTTC; CDR3aa: CSAQTNLGTSGVSSYNEQYF
j_gene: TRBJ1-2; v_gene: TRBV6-2/TRBV6-3; abundance: NA; d_gene: NA; CDR3nt: TGTGCCAGCACCCGGCCTCCCTCCACCTATGGCTACACCTTC; CDR3aa: CASTRPPSTYGYTF
j_gene: TRBJ1-2; v_gene: TRBV9; abundance: few; d_gene: NA; CDR3nt: TGTGCCAGCAGCCCACTGGTTGAAGATGGCTACACCTTC; CDR3aa: CASSPLVEDGYTF
j_gene: TRBJ2-1; v_gene: TRBV20-1; abundance: NA; d_gene: NA; CDR3nt: TGCAGTGCTCGACGGGAATCCAATAATGAGCAGTTCTTC; CDR3aa: CSARRESNNEQFF
j_gene: TRBJ1-1; v_gene: TRBV15; abundance: NA; d_gene: NA; CDR3nt: TGTGCCACCAGCCAAATGAGGGGGACTGAAGCTTTCTTT; CDR3aa: CATSQMRGTEAFF
j_gene: TRBJ2-7; v_gene: TRBV6-2/TRBV6-3; abundance: NA; d_gene: NA; CDR3nt: TGTGCCAGCAGTGACTCCGGCCAAAACGAGCAGTACTTC; CDR3aa: CASSDSGQNEQYF
j_gene: TRBJ2-1; v_gene: TRBV4-2; abundance: NA; d_gene: TRBD2; CDR3nt: TGTGCCAGCAGCCAAGAGGGGGGACTAGCGGAGTACAATGAGCAGTTCTTC; CDR3aa: CASSQEGGLAEYNEQFF
j_gene: TRBJ2-1; v_gene: TRBV4-1; abundance: few; d_gene: TRBD1; CDR3nt: TGCGCCAGCAGCCAAGAACCTAGACAGGGCCCCTACAATGAGCAGTTCTTC; CDR3aa: CASSQEPRQGPYNEQFF
j_gene: TRBJ1-3; v_gene: TRBV4-2; abundance: NA; d_gene: NA; CDR3nt: TGTGCCAGCAGCCGGGAGGCGCAGGCTGGAAACACCATATATTTT; CDR3aa: CASSREAQAGNTIYF
j_gene: TRBJ1-4; v_gene: TRBV20-1; abundance: few; d_gene: NA; CDR3nt: TGCAGTGCTAGAGATCTCAGGCGCCAGGGAAATGAAAAACTGTTTTTT; CDR3aa: CSARDLRRQGNEKLFF
j_gene: TRBJ2-7; v_gene: TRBV27; abundance: NA; d_gene: NA; CDR3nt: TGTGCCAGCAGACGAAGAGGTTACGAGCAGTACTTC; CDR3aa: CASRRRGYEQYF
j_gene: TRBJ2-5; v_gene: TRBV5-1; abundance: NA; d_gene: TRBD2; CDR3nt: TGCGCAAGCAGCTTTGGAGGACTAGCGGAAGAGACCCAGTACTTC; CDR3aa: CASSFGGLAEETQYF
j_gene: TRBJ1-2; v_gene: TRBV7-9; abundance: NA; d_gene: TRBD1; CDR3nt: TGTGCCAGCAGCTCGAGCAACCGACAGGGATTCGGGCGAGGGGGCTACACCTTC; CDR3aa: CASSSSNRQGFGRGGYTF
j_gene: TRBJ1-1; v_gene: TRBV14; abundance: few; d_gene: NA; CDR3nt: TGTGCCAGCAGCCAAGGCCGGTGGACTGAAGCTTTCTTT; CDR3aa: CASSQGRWTEAFF
j_gene: TRBJ2-2; v_gene: TRBV6-1; abundance: NA; d_gene: TRBD1; CDR3nt: TGTGCCAGCAGCCCAAATCTTCCGGACAGGGGGAACACCGGGGAGCTGTTTTTT; CDR3aa: CASSPNLPDRGNTGELFF
j_gene: TRBJ2-1; v_gene: TRBV11-2; abundance: NA; d_gene: TRBD1; CDR3nt: TGTGCCAGCAGCTTCACAGGGGAATGGAGCTATGAGCAGTTCTTC; CDR3aa: CASSFTGEWSYEQFF
j_gene: TRBJ2-7; v_gene: TRBV27; abundance: few; d_gene: NA; CDR3nt: TGTGCCAGCAGTACCCGGGAGAACGACGAGCAGTACTTC; CDR3aa: CASSTRENDEQYF
j_gene: TRBJ2-4; v_gene: TRBV9; abundance: NA; d_gene: TRBD2; CDR3nt: TGTGCCAGCAGCCAACCCCGAGCGGGAGGGCCTGAGCACATTCAGTACTTC; CDR3aa: CASSQPRAGGPEHIQYF
j_gene: TRBJ1-2; v_gene: TRBV6-1; abundance: few; d_gene: NA; CDR3nt: TGTGCCAGCAGTGGAGGGCCCGCTAACTATGGCTACACCTTC; CDR3aa: CASSGGPANYGYTF
j_gene: TRBJ1-2; v_gene: TRBV2; abundance: few; d_gene: TRBD1; CDR3nt: TGTGCCAGCAGTGTAACAGGGGGCTTAGACTATGGCTACACCTTC; CDR3aa: CASSVTGGLDYGYTF